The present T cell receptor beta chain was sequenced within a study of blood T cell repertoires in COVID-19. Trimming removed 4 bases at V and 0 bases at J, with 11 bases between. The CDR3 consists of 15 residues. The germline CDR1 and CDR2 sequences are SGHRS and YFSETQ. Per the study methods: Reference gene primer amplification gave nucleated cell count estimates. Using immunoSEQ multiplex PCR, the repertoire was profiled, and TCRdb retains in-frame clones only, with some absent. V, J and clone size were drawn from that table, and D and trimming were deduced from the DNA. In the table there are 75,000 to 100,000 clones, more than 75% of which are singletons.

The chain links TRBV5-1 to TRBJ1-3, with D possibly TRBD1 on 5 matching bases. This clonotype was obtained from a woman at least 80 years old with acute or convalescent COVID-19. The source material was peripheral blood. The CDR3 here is CASSATGDSGNTIYF. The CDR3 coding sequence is TGCGCCAGCAGCGCAACAGGAGACTCTGGAAACACCATATATTTT.